This T cell receptor (beta chain) was sequenced in a study of tumor-infiltrating lymphocytes in primary liver carcinoma. From approximately 20-30 mg of unsorted bulk tissue, DNA and RNA were co-extracted together. The CDR3 extends over 17 amino acids. Losses at the gene ends were 7 bases for V and 0 bases for J; bases not matched to a gene: 13. Germline CDR1 is MDHEN and CDR2 is SYDVKM. With a constant-region primer, TCR beta cDNA was made from approximately 450 ng of total RNA. Modified slightly, ARM-PCR produced TCR beta libraries over three nested multiplex PCR rounds. Each of the first two PCR rounds ran roughly 9 cycles with TRBV1-TRBV30 forward and C-beta reverse primers. TCRdb reanalysed the multiplex PCR reads using MiXCR and keeps one entry per CDR3 protein. This table has 90,000 to 150,000 distinct CDR3 sequences, under 70% appearing once.

The sequencing input was tumor-adjacent normal liver tissue. V usage is TRBV28 and J usage is TRBJ2-3, with 7 bases fitting TRBD2. This sequence originates from a woman aged 55-70 years with primary liver carcinoma and hepatitis B virus infection. CDR3 loop: CASTPPTSATSTDTQYF. The CDR3 DNA follows: TGTGCCAGCACTCCTCCAACTAGCGCGACTAGCACAGATACGCAGTATTTT.